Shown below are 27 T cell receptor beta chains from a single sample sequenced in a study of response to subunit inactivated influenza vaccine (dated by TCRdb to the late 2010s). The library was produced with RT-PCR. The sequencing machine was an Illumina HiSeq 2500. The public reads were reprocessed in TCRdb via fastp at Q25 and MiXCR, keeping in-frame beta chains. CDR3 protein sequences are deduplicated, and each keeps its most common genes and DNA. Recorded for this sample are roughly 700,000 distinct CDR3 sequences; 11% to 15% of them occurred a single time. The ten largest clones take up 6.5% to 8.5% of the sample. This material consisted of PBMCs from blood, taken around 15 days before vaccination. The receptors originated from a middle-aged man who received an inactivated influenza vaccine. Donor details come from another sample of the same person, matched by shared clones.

The chain's CDR3 is CASSSGTGMVGNQPQHF. The CDR3, as DNA: TGTGCCAGCAGTTCCGGGACAGGGATGGTCGGCAATCAGCCCCAGCATTTT. The chain couples TRBV28 to TRBJ1-5, with TRBD1 matching over 9 bases. Trimming took 4 bases from V and 2 from J; bases not matched to a gene: 9. Germline lookup yields CDR1 MDHEN and CDR2 SYDVKM. The CDR3 is made up of 17 amino acids.

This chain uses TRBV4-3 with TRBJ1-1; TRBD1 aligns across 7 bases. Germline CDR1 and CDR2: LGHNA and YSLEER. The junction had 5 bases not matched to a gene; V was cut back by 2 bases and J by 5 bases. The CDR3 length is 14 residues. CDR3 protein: CASSQFLQGTEAFF. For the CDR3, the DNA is TGCGCCAGCAGCCAATTTTTACAGGGGACTGAAGCTTTCTTT.

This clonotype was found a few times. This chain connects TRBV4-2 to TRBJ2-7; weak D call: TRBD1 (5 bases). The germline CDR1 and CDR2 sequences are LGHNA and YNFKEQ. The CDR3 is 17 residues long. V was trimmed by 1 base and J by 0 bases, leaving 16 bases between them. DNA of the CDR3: TGTGCCAGCAGCCAAGGGACCCAACAGGACATCTCCTACGAGCAGTACTTC. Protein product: CASSQGTQQDISYEQYF.

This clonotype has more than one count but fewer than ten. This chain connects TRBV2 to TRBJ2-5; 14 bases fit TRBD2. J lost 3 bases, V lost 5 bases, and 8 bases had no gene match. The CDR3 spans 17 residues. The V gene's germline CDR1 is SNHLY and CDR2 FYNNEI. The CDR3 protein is CASSKGLAGVGEETQYF. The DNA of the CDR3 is TGTGCCAGCAGTAAGGGACTAGCGGGAGTCGGGGAAGAGACCCAGTACTTC.

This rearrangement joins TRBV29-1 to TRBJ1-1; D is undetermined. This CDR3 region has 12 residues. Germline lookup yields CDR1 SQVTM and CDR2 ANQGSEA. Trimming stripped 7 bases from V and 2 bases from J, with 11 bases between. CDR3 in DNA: TGCAGCGGGAGCTGGGAAAACACTGAAGCTTTCTTT. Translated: CSGSWENTEAFF. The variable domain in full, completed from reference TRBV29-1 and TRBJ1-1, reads SAVISQKPSRDICQRGTSLTIQCQVDSQVTMMFWYRQQPGQSLTLIATANQGSEATYESGFVIDKFPISRPNLTFSTLTVSNMSPEDSSIYLCSGSWENTEAFFGQGTRLTVV.

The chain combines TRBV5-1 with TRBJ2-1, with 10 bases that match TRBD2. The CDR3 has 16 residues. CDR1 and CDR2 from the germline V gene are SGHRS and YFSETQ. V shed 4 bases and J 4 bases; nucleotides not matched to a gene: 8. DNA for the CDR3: TGCGCCAGCAGCAGGGATCTAGCGGGGGTTTACAATGAGCAGTTCTTC. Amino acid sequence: CASSRDLAGVYNEQFF.

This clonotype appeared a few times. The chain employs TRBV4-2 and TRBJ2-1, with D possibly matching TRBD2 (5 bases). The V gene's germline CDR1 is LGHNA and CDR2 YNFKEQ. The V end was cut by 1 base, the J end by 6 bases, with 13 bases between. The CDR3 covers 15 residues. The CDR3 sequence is CASSQARDLSNEQFF. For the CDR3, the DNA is TGTGCCAGCAGCCAAGCTCGGGATCTGAGCAATGAGCAGTTCTTC.

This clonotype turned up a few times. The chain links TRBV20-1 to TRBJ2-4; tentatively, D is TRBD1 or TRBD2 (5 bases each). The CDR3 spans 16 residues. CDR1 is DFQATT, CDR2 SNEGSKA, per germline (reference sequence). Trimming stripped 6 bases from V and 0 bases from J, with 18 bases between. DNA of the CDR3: TGCAGTGCCCCGACCGGGGACCTTTTAGCCAAAAACATTCAGTACTTC. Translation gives CSAPTGDLLAKNIQYF.

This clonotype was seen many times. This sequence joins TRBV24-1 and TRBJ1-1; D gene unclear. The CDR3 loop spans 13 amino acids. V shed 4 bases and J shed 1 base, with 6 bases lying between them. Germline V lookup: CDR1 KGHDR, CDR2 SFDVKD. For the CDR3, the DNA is TGTGCCACCAGTGAGGGTGGGAACACTGAAGCTTTCTTT. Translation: CATSEGGNTEAFF.

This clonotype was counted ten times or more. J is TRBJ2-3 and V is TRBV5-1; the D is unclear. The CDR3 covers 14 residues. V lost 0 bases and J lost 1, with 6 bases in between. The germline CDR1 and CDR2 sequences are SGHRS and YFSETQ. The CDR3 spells CASSLVTGTDTQYF. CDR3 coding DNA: TGCGCCAGCAGCTTGGTAACCGGCACAGATACGCAGTATTTT.

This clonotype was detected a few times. The CDR3 loop reads CSAPPPGLAGTGELFF. The CDR3 region has the DNA TGCAGTGCACCACCTCCGGGACTAGCGGGGACCGGGGAGCTGTTTTTT. This chain links TRBV20-1 with TRBJ2-2, with 13 positions matching TRBD2. The germline V gene encodes CDR1 DFQATT and CDR2 SNEGSKA (reference sequence). Unmatched junction bases numbered 9, after V lost 6 bases and J lost 5 bases. The CDR3 totals 16 residues.

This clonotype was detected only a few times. As DNA, the CDR3 is TGTGCCAGCAGTTTGACAGGGTCAGTATACGAGCAGTACTTC. It yields the protein CASSLTGSVYEQYF. The rearrangement joins TRBV28 to TRBJ2-7; 7 nucleotides align to TRBD1. V gave up 3 bases and J gave up 4 bases; unmatched junction bases: 6. Germline V CDR1 and CDR2: MDHEN, SYDVKM. The CDR3 sequence is 14 residues long.

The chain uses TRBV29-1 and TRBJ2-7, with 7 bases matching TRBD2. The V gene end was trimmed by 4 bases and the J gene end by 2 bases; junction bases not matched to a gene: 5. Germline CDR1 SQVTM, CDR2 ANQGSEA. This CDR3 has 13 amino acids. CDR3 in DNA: TGCAGCGTTGCAGCGGGGACTACCTACGAGCAGTACTTC. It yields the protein CSVAAGTTYEQYF.

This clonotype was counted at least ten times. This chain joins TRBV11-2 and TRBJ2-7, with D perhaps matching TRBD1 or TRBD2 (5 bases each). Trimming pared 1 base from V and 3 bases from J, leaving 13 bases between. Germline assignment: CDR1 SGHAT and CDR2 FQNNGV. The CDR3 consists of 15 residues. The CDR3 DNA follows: TGTGCCAGCAGCTTAGGTGACGGGGCAGGCTACGAGCAGTACTTC. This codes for CASSLGDGAGYEQYF.

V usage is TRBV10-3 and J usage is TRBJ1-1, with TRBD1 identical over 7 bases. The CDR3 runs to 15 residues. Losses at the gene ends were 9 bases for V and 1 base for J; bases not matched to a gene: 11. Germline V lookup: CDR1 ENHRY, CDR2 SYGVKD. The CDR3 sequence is CAISREGQKNTEAFF. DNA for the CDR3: TGTGCCATTTCTCGAGAGGGACAGAAGAACACTGAAGCTTTCTTT.

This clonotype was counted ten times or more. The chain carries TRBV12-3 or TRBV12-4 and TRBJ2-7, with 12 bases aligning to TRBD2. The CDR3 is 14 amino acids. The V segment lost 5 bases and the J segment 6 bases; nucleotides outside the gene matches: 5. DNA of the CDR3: TGTGCCAGCAGTCTCCGGACTAGCGGGATCGAGCAGTACTTC. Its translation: CASSLRTSGIEQYF.

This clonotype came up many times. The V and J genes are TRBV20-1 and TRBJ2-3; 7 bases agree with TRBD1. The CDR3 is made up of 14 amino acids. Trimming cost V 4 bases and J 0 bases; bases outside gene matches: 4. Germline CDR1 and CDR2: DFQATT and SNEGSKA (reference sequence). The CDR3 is CSAKGTVSTDTQYF. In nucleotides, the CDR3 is TGCAGTGCTAAGGGGACAGTTAGCACAGATACGCAGTATTTT.

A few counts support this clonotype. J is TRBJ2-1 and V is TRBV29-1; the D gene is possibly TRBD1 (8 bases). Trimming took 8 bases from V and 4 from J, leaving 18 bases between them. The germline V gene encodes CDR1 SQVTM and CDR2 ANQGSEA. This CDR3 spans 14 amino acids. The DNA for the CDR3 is TGCAGCACTCAAAACAGGGGGGGATACAATGAGCAGTTCTTC. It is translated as CSTQNRGGYNEQFF.

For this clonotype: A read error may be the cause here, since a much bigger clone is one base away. CDR3 in amino acids: CASWVGVQRQPQLF. The DNA for the CDR3 is TGTGCCAGCTGGGTTGGGGTGCAGCGTCAGCCCCAGCTTTTT. J is TRBJ1-5 and V is TRBV10-3; D uncertain. The CDR3 is 14 amino acids. Germline-derived CDR1 and CDR2 are ENHRY and SYGVKD.

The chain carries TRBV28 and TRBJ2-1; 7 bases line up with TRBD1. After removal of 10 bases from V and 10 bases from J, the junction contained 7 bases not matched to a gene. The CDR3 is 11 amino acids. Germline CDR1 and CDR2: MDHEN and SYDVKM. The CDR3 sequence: CATRRGPEQFF. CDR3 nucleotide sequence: TGTGCCACCCGTAGGGGGCCGGAGCAGTTCTTC.

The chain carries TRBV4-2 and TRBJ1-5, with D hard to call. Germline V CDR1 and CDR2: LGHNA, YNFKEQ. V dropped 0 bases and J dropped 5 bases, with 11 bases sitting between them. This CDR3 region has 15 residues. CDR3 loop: CASSQDQSRYQPQHF. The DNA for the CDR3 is TGTGCCAGCAGCCAAGATCAGAGCCGTTATCAGCCCCAGCATTTT.

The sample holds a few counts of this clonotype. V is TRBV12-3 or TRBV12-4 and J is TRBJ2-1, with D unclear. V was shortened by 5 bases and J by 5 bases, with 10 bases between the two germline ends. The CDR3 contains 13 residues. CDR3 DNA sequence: TGTGCCAGCAGTCGCGACCCGAACAATGAGCAGTTCTTC. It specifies CASSRDPNNEQFF.

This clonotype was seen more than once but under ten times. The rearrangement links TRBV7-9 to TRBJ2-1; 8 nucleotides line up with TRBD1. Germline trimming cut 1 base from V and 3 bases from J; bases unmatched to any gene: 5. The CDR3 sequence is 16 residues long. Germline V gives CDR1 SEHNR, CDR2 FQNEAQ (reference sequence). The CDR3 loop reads CASSLGTGRLYNEQFF. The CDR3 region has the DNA TGTGCCAGCAGCTTAGGGACAGGGAGACTCTACAATGAGCAGTTCTTC. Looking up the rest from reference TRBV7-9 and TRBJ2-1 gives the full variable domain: DTGVSQNPRHKITKRGQNVTFRCDPISEHNRLYWYRQTLGQGPEFLTYFQNEAQLEKSRLLSDRFSAERPKGSFSTLEIQRTEQGDSAMYLCASSLGTGRLYNEQFFGPGTRLTVL.

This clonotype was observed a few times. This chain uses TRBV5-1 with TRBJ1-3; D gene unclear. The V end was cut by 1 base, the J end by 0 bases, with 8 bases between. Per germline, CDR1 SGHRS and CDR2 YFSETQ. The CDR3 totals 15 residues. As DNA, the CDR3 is TGCGCCAGCAGCTTGCCGGACTACTCTGGAAACACCATATATTTT. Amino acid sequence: CASSLPDYSGNTIYF.

CDR3 sequence: CATKVLGETGYTF. DNA of the CDR3: TGTGCCACCAAAGTATTGGGGGAAACTGGCTACACCTTC. J is TRBJ1-2 and V is TRBV19; D might be TRBD1 (5 bases). The CDR3 contains 13 residues. Germline V gene lookup returns CDR1 LNHDA and CDR2 SQIVND (reference sequence). The germline V and J ends were trimmed by 10 bases and 7 bases, with 19 bases remaining between them. The complete variable domain, with remaining parts taken from reference TRBV19 and TRBJ1-2, reads DGGITQSPKYLFRKEGQNVTLSCEQNLNHDAMYWYRQDPGQGLRLIYYSQIVNDFQKGDIAEGYSVSREKKESFPLTVTSAQKNPTAFYLCATKVLGETGYTFGSGTRLTVV.

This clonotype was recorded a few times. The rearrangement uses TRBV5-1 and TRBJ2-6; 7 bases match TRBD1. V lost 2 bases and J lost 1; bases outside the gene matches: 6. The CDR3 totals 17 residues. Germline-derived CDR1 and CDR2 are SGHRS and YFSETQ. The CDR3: CASSLEGALSGANVLTF. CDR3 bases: TGCGCCAGCAGCTTAGAGGGGGCGCTTTCTGGGGCCAACGTCCTGACTTTC.

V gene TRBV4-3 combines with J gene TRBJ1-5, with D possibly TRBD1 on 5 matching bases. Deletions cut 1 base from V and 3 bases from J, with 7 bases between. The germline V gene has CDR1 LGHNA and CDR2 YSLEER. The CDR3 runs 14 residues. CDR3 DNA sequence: TGCGCCAGCAGCCAAGGGACACACAATCAGCCCCAGCATTTT. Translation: CASSQGTHNQPQHF.